This T cell receptor beta chain was recovered during a study of CD4 and CD8 cells across lung adenocarcinoma regions. Note on this clonotype: Germline is not matched at one junction end, which may reflect a read error.

Each CDR3 protein gets one entry after TCRdb re-called the PCR reads with MiXCR. The table includes about 5,300 distinct CDR3 sequences, 62% detected once. The sequence derives from a female donor with lung adenocarcinoma. The CD4 and CD8 labels of this study may be unreliable. Source material: CD4+ T cells from the center of a lung tumor.

CDR3 sequence reads: CASSFGYQETQYF. CDR3 bases: TGTGCTAGCAGCTTTGGGTACCAAGAGACCCAGTACTTC. This chain joins TRBV7-7 and TRBJ2-5; D call uncertain. This CDR3 region has 13 residues. Germline V gene lookup returns CDR1 SSHAT and CDR2 FNYEAQ (reference sequence). The variable domain in full, with the rest retrieved from reference TRBV7-7 and TRBJ2-5, is GAGVSQSPRYKVTKRGQDVTLRCDPISSHATLYWYQQALGQGPEFLTYFNYEAQPDKSGLPSDRFSAERPEGSISTLTIQRTEQRDSAMYRCASSFGYQETQYFGPGTRLLVL.